This T cell receptor beta chain was documented in a study of CD8+ T cells in alopecia areata. Broader study findings: Higher clonality and more expanded CD8+ clones appeared in lesional than normal scalp.

CDR1 and CDR2 (germline): SGDLS, YYNGEE. V was shortened by 1 base and J by 0 bases, with 10 bases between the two germline ends. The CDR3 has 16 amino acids. Treatment described: oral pan-JAK inhibitor, 5-10 mg twice daily. Comments on this clone: Its antigen is not identified.

The authors extracted RNA and reverse transcribed it into cDNA as the sequencing template. Assay used: immunoSEQ multiplex PCR; TCRdb lists only in-frame clones, some missing. The repertoire holds 170,000 or so clones, with about 60% as singletons. The J gene is TRBJ2-2, the V gene TRBV9; D gene ambiguous. The clonotype was recovered from a human donor with alopecia areata. The sample in question was CD8+ T cells sorted from blood, obtained at week 24, from a patient treated with tofacitinib. CDR3 protein: CASSVSQRSNTGELFF. The CDR3 nucleotides are TGTGCCAGCAGCGTATCTCAAAGATCGAACACCGGGGAGCTGTTTTTT.